Presented here are 14 T cell receptor beta chains from one specimen sequenced in a study of shared clonotypes between healthy human individuals (dated by TCRdb to 2018 to 2021). Libraries were made using the immunoSEQ multiplex PCR assay. TCRdb took over this immuneACCESS table, retaining in-frame rearrangements with V and J assigned. Such tables are incomplete; in checked studies, under half of the missing clones stem from an unresolved V gene, and the remainder is unexplained. The sample table lists some 1 million clones, around four fifths of them with a count of one. The ten largest account for 1.4% of the sample. The material sequenced was memory CD4+ T cells sorted from blood. This specimen's cell subset or site label, per the study, means: CD45RA-negative fraction. All receptors derive from a man between 18 and 35 years old in good health.

The genes are TRBV28 and TRBJ2-1; 7 bases align to TRBD2. The germline CDR1 and CDR2 sequences are MDHEN and SYDVKM. This CDR3 is built from 19 residues. The ends lost 7 bases at V and 8 bases at J; junction bases unmatched: 26. The CDR3 DNA is TGTGCCAGCACCGAGAGAAGACTAGCTTTATTCTTCGGTAGGGATGAGCAGTTCTTC. Residues: CASTERRLALFFGRDEQFF.

J is TRBJ2-7 and V is TRBV7-9, with 7 bases matching TRBD1. The CDR3 runs to 15 residues. Germline trimming cut 3 bases from V and 4 bases from J; bases unmatched to any gene: 9. CDR1 and CDR2 (germline): SEHNR, FQNEAQ (reference sequence). In DNA form, the CDR3 reads TGTGCCAGCAGCTTTGCAGGGGGAATTCTTTACGAGCAGTACTTC. Translation gives CASSFAGGILYEQYF.

This chain connects TRBV10-3 to TRBJ1-2; a weak D match, TRBD1 (6 bases). The CDR3 sequence is 15 residues long. Germline CDR1 ENHRY, CDR2 SYGVKD. V lost 6 bases to trimming and J lost 0 bases, with 14 bases between them. CDR3 residues: CAIRGGQGPNYGYTF. The CDR3 nucleotides are TGTGCCATCAGAGGGGGGCAGGGGCCTAACTATGGCTACACCTTC.

The J gene is TRBJ2-3, the V gene TRBV13; no clear D gene. The V end lost 3 bases, the J end lost 4 bases, and 11 bases lay between the germline ends. Germline V lookup: CDR1 PRHDT, CDR2 FYEKMQ (reference sequence). This CDR3 is 14 amino acids long. The CDR3 reads CASSFLPTADTQYF. The CDR3 DNA reads TGTGCCAGCAGCTTCCTTCCGACGGCAGATACGCAGTATTTT.

V and J are TRBV11-2 and TRBJ1-4; TRBD1 is a possible D gene (5 bases). The length of the CDR3 is 14 residues. V was trimmed by 2 bases and J by 5 bases, leaving 9 bases between them. Germline CDR1 and CDR2: SGHAT and FQNNGV. CDR3 in DNA: TGTGCCAGCAGCTTAACAGGAGCAAATGAAAAACTGTTTTTT. Its translation: CASSLTGANEKLFF.

On this clone: The sample contains more than one DNA sequence encoding this CDR3. V gene TRBV7-9 combines with J gene TRBJ2-1, with 7 bases matching TRBD1. CDR3 size: 14 residues. Trimming took 5 bases from V and 2 from J; bases not matched to a gene: 3. Germline CDR1 SEHNR, CDR2 FQNEAQ (reference sequence). Here the CDR3 reads CASSLGGPYNEQFF. CDR3 DNA: TGTGCCAGCAGCCTAGGGGGCCCCTACAATGAGCAGTTCTTC.

The V gene is TRBV5-1, the J gene TRBJ2-2; 8 bases are a match to TRBD1. Germline trimming cut 5 bases from V and 2 bases from J; bases unmatched to any gene: 5. CDR3 length equals 15 residues. Germline V gene sequence: CDR1 SGHRS, CDR2 YFSETQ. The CDR3 DNA sequence: TGCGCCAGCAGAATCTCAGGGGGCAACACCGGGGAGCTGTTTTTT. This codes for CASRISGGNTGELFF.

This clone was recorded many times. This rearrangement joins TRBV27 to TRBJ1-5; no firm D call. This CDR3 is built from 13 residues. Trimming removed 3 bases at V and 7 bases at J, with 10 bases between. Germline lookup yields CDR1 MNHEY and CDR2 SMNVEV (reference sequence). The CDR3 DNA follows: TGTGCCAGCAGTTTTGGGTCGTGGCAGCCCCAGCATTTT. It yields the protein CASSFGSWQPQHF.

J is TRBJ2-3 and V is TRBV11-3; 7 nucleotides match TRBD1. Looked up from germline, CDR1 is SGHNT and CDR2 is YENEEA. The trim removed 5 bases at V and 3 bases at J, leaving 8 bases unmatched. The CDR3 covers 15 residues. The CDR3 region has the DNA TGTGCCAGCAGCCGCGCCGGGACAGTAACAGATACGCAGTATTTT. Its translation: CASSRAGTVTDTQYF.

The chain couples TRBV6-6 to TRBJ1-1; possibly TRBD1 for D (5 bases). The CDR3 spans 13 residues. Trimming cost V 8 bases and J 3 bases, with 13 bases left between them. The V gene's germline CDR1 is MNHNY and CDR2 SVGAGI (reference sequence). The CDR3 is CASGGGQDTEAFF. The CDR3 DNA follows: TGTGCCAGCGGCGGGGGTCAGGACACTGAAGCTTTCTTT.

This clone was recorded once. The chain recombines TRBV4-1 with TRBJ2-5, with a possible D match to TRBD2 (5 bases). The CDR3 has 15 amino acids. Per the germline V gene, CDR1 is MGHRA and CDR2 is YSYEKL. V shed 0 bases and J shed 5 bases, with 13 bases lying between them. CDR3 in amino acids: CASSQEGSLAETQYF. The CDR3 nucleotides are TGCGCCAGCAGCCAAGAGGGGTCTCTAGCTGAGACCCAGTACTTC.

The V gene is TRBV30, the J gene TRBJ2-2; unclear D gene. Germline V gene sequence: CDR1 GTSNPN, CDR2 SVGIG (reference sequence). With 2 bases removed from V and 8 bases from J, the gap between germline ends came to 9 bases. The CDR3 covers 12 residues. In DNA, the CDR3 is TGTGCCTGGAGTTCTATACGAGGGGAGCTGTTTTTT. It is translated as CAWSSIRGELFF.

Comment on this clone: Other nucleotide sequences from this sample produce the same CDR3. The chain links TRBV7-2 to TRBJ2-7, with D uncertain. V lost 5 bases to trimming and J lost 1 base, with 3 bases between them. The CDR3 loop spans 11 amino acids. Per the germline V gene, CDR1 is SGHTA and CDR2 is FQGNSA. CDR3 in amino acids: CASSLSYEQYF. The CDR3, as DNA: TGTGCCAGCAGCCTGTCCTACGAGCAGTACTTC.

The chain has TRBV6-5 and TRBJ1-2; a weak D match, TRBD1 (6 bases). CDR1 and CDR2 from the germline V gene are MNHEY and SVGAGI. The CDR3 spans 14 residues. V dropped 4 bases and J dropped 10 bases, with 19 bases sitting between them. CDR3 sequence: CASSWTGGALNYTF. The CDR3 DNA reads TGTGCCAGCAGTTGGACGGGGGGGGCCCTTAACTACACCTTC.